This is a list of T cell receptor beta chains from one sample in a study of blood T cell repertoires in COVID-19. Here immunoSEQ multiplex PCR was the method, and the copy in TCRdb shows in-frame clones only, minus some. Seen here are 150,000 to 200,000 clones, approximately 88% observed once, and the top ten hold roughly 8.6%. Sequenced material: PBMCs or T cells enriched from blood (not recorded which). Receptors were obtained from a woman aged 18-29 years who had recovered from COVID-19. Both conserved end residues are part of each CDR3. Each record gives: CDR3 protein, V gene, J gene.

CDR3 protein: CASSLIGGGFNTQYF
V gene: TRBV28
J gene: TRBJ2-3

CDR3 protein: CASSLRLVQDSPLHF
V gene: TRBV2
J gene: TRBJ1-6

CDR3 protein: CSVYSRDHGQGGQPQHF
V gene: TRBV29-1
J gene: TRBJ1-5

CDR3 protein: CASSLILAGTDTQYF
V gene: TRBV7-3
J gene: TRBJ2-3

CDR3 protein: CASSPPGTAYYEQYF
V gene: TRBV18
J gene: TRBJ2-7

CDR3 protein: CATSAHRRDRGTGELFF
V gene: TRBV24-1
J gene: TRBJ2-2

CDR3 protein: CASSPWTGQTNEKLFF
V gene: TRBV28
J gene: TRBJ1-4

CDR3 protein: CSVEDPGRNYGYTF
V gene: TRBV29-1
J gene: TRBJ1-2

CDR3 protein: CASSRTGPGTGAGGTIYF
V gene: TRBV7-6
J gene: TRBJ1-3

CDR3 protein: CASSVTTGQGYGYTF
V gene: TRBV2
J gene: TRBJ1-2

CDR3 protein: CASIPDRAYNYGYTF
V gene: TRBV28
J gene: TRBJ1-2

CDR3 protein: CATSDQQGLQETQYF
V gene: TRBV24-1
J gene: TRBJ2-5

CDR3 protein: CASSFLTGGITGSPYEQYF
V gene: TRBV28
J gene: TRBJ2-7

CDR3 protein: CASSGSSGGADTQYF
V gene: TRBV10-1
J gene: TRBJ2-3

CDR3 protein: CASSLWSGLVNQPQHF
V gene: TRBV28
J gene: TRBJ1-5

CDR3 protein: CASSPRWSSTSTDTQYF
V gene: TRBV6-6
J gene: TRBJ2-3

CDR3 protein: CASSRTGVVYEQYF
V gene: TRBV28
J gene: TRBJ2-7

CDR3 protein: CASSTTGSPYF
V gene: TRBV28
J gene: TRBJ2-7

CDR3 protein: CASSFLGGGLSPLHF
V gene: TRBV28
J gene: TRBJ1-6

CDR3 protein: CASSLEAGGLEQYF
V gene: TRBV7-2
J gene: TRBJ2-7

CDR3 protein: CASSKDLRTGLGSPLHF
V gene: TRBV27
J gene: TRBJ1-6

CDR3 protein: CATSDFNGGNEQYF
V gene: TRBV24-1
J gene: TRBJ2-7

CDR3 protein: CASSFTAAGNTIYF
V gene: TRBV7-2
J gene: TRBJ1-3

CDR3 protein: CASRGDTYEQYF
V gene: TRBV28
J gene: TRBJ2-7

CDR3 protein: CASSEGASGPPGWYEQYF
V gene: TRBV28
J gene: TRBJ2-7

CDR3 protein: CASSLERSTDTQYF
V gene: TRBV5-1
J gene: TRBJ2-3

CDR3 protein: CASSSDSSHLNTEAFF
V gene: TRBV5-1
J gene: TRBJ1-1

CDR3 protein: CASSGRLGHRTQYF
V gene: TRBV25-1
J gene: TRBJ2-3

CDR3 protein: CASSQDGGQGFYEQYF
V gene: TRBV3-1/TRBV3-2
J gene: TRBJ2-7

CDR3 protein: CASRPGQMIGNTIYF
V gene: TRBV5-1
J gene: TRBJ1-3

CDR3 protein: CACRSLETQYF
V gene: TRBV30
J gene: TRBJ2-5

CDR3 protein: CASRTFDRGNTEAFF
V gene: TRBV5-4
J gene: TRBJ1-1

CDR3 protein: CASSGRLETQYF
V gene: TRBV11-1
J gene: TRBJ2-5

CDR3 protein: CASSPSSGAYEQYF
V gene: TRBV19
J gene: TRBJ2-7

CDR3 protein: CASRKSTEAFF
V gene: TRBV12-3/TRBV12-4
J gene: TRBJ1-1

CDR3 protein: CSASGGGTDTQYF
V gene: TRBV29-1
J gene: TRBJ2-3

CDR3 protein: CATTRGGTAAYEQYF
V gene: TRBV13
J gene: TRBJ2-7

CDR3 protein: CASSQEQGVGTDTQYF
V gene: TRBV19
J gene: TRBJ2-3

CDR3 protein: CSASFDRADTQYF
V gene: TRBV29-1
J gene: TRBJ2-3

CDR3 protein: CAISEIAGGQPQHF
V gene: TRBV10-3
J gene: TRBJ1-5

CDR3 protein: CASSLYITGGGYTF
V gene: TRBV28
J gene: TRBJ1-2

CDR3 protein: CSVVRGAGNTIYF
V gene: TRBV29-1
J gene: TRBJ1-3

CDR3 protein: CASSSGDSRTGKLFF
V gene: TRBV28
J gene: TRBJ1-4

CDR3 protein: CASRLGWDSNSPLHF
V gene: TRBV13
J gene: TRBJ1-6

CDR3 protein: CASSKGLAGVSSYNEQFF
V gene: TRBV5-4
J gene: TRBJ2-1

CDR3 protein: CASKLKLGTGLMNTEAFF
V gene: TRBV28
J gene: TRBJ1-1

CDR3 protein: CASSILGLAGGPASYNEQFF
V gene: TRBV28
J gene: TRBJ2-1